These T cell receptor beta chains were read from a single sample in a study of T cells in localized non-small cell lung cancer. The assay was immunoSEQ multiplex PCR, and TCRdb's table has in-frame clones only and misses some. The table lists roughly 18,000 clones, about 85% of them singletons, with roughly 25% in the top ten. The sample here was peripheral blood, taken before any cancer treatment. Receptors originate from a female donor older than 55 with stage I lung adenocarcinoma. Each CDR3 is given with its conserved first and last residue. A D gene is named only where the DNA matches it firmly. Clone size, where shown, is once, few, many, or a class for clones that have expanded.

V gene: TRBV4-2
clone size: -
J gene: TRBJ1-2
D gene: -
CDR3 protein: CASSLFQNRETNYGYTF
CDR3 DNA: TGTGCCAGCAGCCTATTTCAAAACAGGGAGACTAACTATGGCTACACCTTC

V gene: TRBV6-5
clone size: -
J gene: TRBJ1-2
D gene: TRBD1
CDR3 protein: CASSSFTQGARGYTF
CDR3 DNA: TGTGCCAGCAGCTCCTTTACGCAGGGGGCTAGGGGCTACACCTTC

V gene: TRBV5-1
clone size: -
J gene: TRBJ1-2
D gene: TRBD1
CDR3 protein: CASSQLTGGTYGYTF
CDR3 DNA: TGCGCCAGCAGCCAGCTGACAGGGGGAACTTATGGCTACACCTTC

V gene: TRBV25-1
clone size: -
J gene: TRBJ1-4
D gene: -
CDR3 protein: CASSEPPGRTNEKLFF
CDR3 DNA: TGTGCCAGCAGTGAGCCCCCGGGACGGACTAATGAAAAACTGTTTTTT

V gene: TRBV7-9
clone size: -
J gene: TRBJ1-2
D gene: TRBD1
CDR3 protein: CASSLGGQGNGYTF
CDR3 DNA: TGTGCCAGCAGCTTAGGGGGACAGGGAAATGGCTACACCTTC

V gene: TRBV6-1
clone size: once
J gene: TRBJ2-7
D gene: -
CDR3 protein: CASRPLGRSYEQYF
CDR3 DNA: TGTGCCAGCAGGCCCCTGGGCAGATCCTACGAGCAGTACTTC

V gene: TRBV6-5
clone size: few
J gene: TRBJ1-1
D gene: -
CDR3 protein: CASSYGMGAQTEAFF
CDR3 DNA: TGTGCCAGCAGTTACGGTATGGGCGCCCAAACTGAAGCTTTCTTT

V gene: TRBV7-2
clone size: -
J gene: TRBJ1-5
D gene: -
CDR3 protein: CASRLNRDSNQPQHF
CDR3 DNA: TGTGCCAGCAGGTTAAACAGGGATAGCAATCAGCCCCAGCATTTT

V gene: TRBV5-1
clone size: -
J gene: TRBJ2-2
D gene: -
CDR3 protein: CASSLALAAGRGELFF
CDR3 DNA: TGCGCCAGCAGCTTGGCCCTCGCAGCCGGCAGGGGGGAGCTGTTTTTT

V gene: TRBV19
clone size: -
J gene: TRBJ2-6
D gene: -
CDR3 protein: CASSDLSGANVLTF
CDR3 DNA: TGTGCCAGTTCGGACTTGTCTGGGGCCAACGTCCTGACTTTC

V gene: TRBV5-1
clone size: once
J gene: TRBJ1-2
D gene: -
CDR3 protein: CASSVAQKKSYGYTF
CDR3 DNA: TGCGCCAGCAGTGTGGCGCAGAAGAAGAGCTATGGCTACACCTTC

V gene: TRBV5-1
clone size: -
J gene: TRBJ2-5
D gene: -
CDR3 protein: CASSSGAGAPETQYF
CDR3 DNA: TGCGCCAGCAGCTCCGGTGCAGGGGCCCCAGAGACCCAGTACTTC

V gene: TRBV15
clone size: once
J gene: TRBJ2-5
D gene: -
CDR3 protein: CATSRLYQETQYF
CDR3 DNA: TGTGCCACCAGCAGATTATACCAAGAGACCCAGTACTTC

V gene: TRBV5-4
clone size: -
J gene: TRBJ2-7
D gene: -
CDR3 protein: CASSLVGGASGSYEQYF
CDR3 DNA: TGTGCCAGCAGCTTGGTTGGAGGGGCCAGTGGCTCCTACGAGCAGTACTTC

V gene: TRBV5-1
clone size: -
J gene: TRBJ1-1
D gene: -
CDR3 protein: CASRWTVNTEAFF
CDR3 DNA: TGCGCCAGCAGGTGGACCGTGAACACTGAAGCTTTCTTT

V gene: TRBV14
clone size: -
J gene: TRBJ1-4
D gene: -
CDR3 protein: CASSHRPNEKLFF
CDR3 DNA: TGTGCCAGCAGCCACAGGCCCAATGAAAAACTGTTTTTT

V gene: TRBV7-9
clone size: once
J gene: TRBJ2-2
D gene: -
CDR3 protein: CASNSEDGELFF
CDR3 DNA: TGTGCCAGCAATTCCGAAGACGGGGAGCTGTTTTTT

V gene: TRBV2
clone size: -
J gene: TRBJ1-2
D gene: -
CDR3 protein: CASSPDSSYTF
CDR3 DNA: TGTGCCAGCAGCCCCGACAGTAGCTACACCTTC

V gene: TRBV18
clone size: -
J gene: TRBJ1-4
D gene: -
CDR3 protein: CASSPQTAGYEKLFF
CDR3 DNA: TGTGCCAGCTCACCTCAGACAGCCGGGTATGAAAAACTGTTTTTT

V gene: TRBV6-5
clone size: once
J gene: TRBJ1-1
D gene: -
CDR3 protein: CASSTGTQNTEAFF
CDR3 DNA: TGTGCCAGCAGTACGGGGACACAGAACACTGAAGCTTTCTTT

V gene: TRBV9
clone size: -
J gene: TRBJ2-1
D gene: -
CDR3 protein: CASSADAYNEQFF
CDR3 DNA: TGTGCCAGCAGCGCTGACGCCTACAATGAGCAGTTCTTC

V gene: TRBV19
clone size: -
J gene: TRBJ1-1
D gene: -
CDR3 protein: CASRGPPDSEAFF
CDR3 DNA: TGTGCCAGTAGGGGCCCCCCGGACAGTGAAGCTTTCTTT

V gene: TRBV9
clone size: -
J gene: TRBJ1-4
D gene: -
CDR3 protein: CASSVLSGGINEKLFF
CDR3 DNA: TGTGCCAGCAGCGTCCTTAGTGGGGGGATTAATGAAAAACTGTTTTTT

V gene: TRBV13
clone size: -
J gene: TRBJ1-6
D gene: TRBD1
CDR3 protein: CASSPQGNNSPLHF
CDR3 DNA: TGTGCCAGCAGTCCACAGGGGAATAATTCACCCCTCCACTTT

V gene: TRBV7-9
clone size: -
J gene: TRBJ1-6
D gene: -
CDR3 protein: CASSLYDGSYNSPLHF
CDR3 DNA: TGTGCCAGCAGCTTATATGACGGGTCTTACAATTCACCCCTCCACTTT

V gene: TRBV7-9
clone size: -
J gene: TRBJ1-5
D gene: -
CDR3 protein: CASSPLGGNQPQHF
CDR3 DNA: TGTGCCAGCAGCCCCCTTGGGGGCAATCAGCCCCAGCATTTT

V gene: TRBV9
clone size: once
J gene: TRBJ2-3
D gene: TRBD2
CDR3 protein: CASSGTGLAGGPEDTQYF
CDR3 DNA: TGTGCCAGCAGCGGAACGGGACTAGCGGGGGGGCCGGAAGATACGCAGTATTTT

V gene: TRBV5-1
clone size: -
J gene: TRBJ1-2
D gene: TRBD1
CDR3 protein: CASSQDRALYTF
CDR3 DNA: TGCGCCAGCAGCCAGGACAGGGCTTTGTACACCTTC

V gene: TRBV7-8
clone size: few
J gene: TRBJ1-6
D gene: -
CDR3 protein: CASRDRGNSPLHF
CDR3 DNA: TGTGCCAGCAGGGATAGAGGTAATTCACCCCTCCACTTT

V gene: TRBV18
clone size: -
J gene: TRBJ2-1
D gene: -
CDR3 protein: CASSGGVTGNEQFF
CDR3 DNA: TGTGCCAGCTCGGGCGGGGTGACGGGCAATGAGCAGTTCTTC

V gene: TRBV7-9
clone size: -
J gene: TRBJ1-1
D gene: -
CDR3 protein: CASSFNPREAEAFF
CDR3 DNA: TGTGCCAGCAGCTTTAACCCCCGTGAAGCTGAAGCTTTCTTT

V gene: TRBV4-1
clone size: -
J gene: TRBJ2-7
D gene: TRBD1
CDR3 protein: CASSQGGQAPYEQYF
CDR3 DNA: TGCGCCAGCAGCCAGGGCGGACAGGCCCCCTACGAGCAGTACTTC

V gene: TRBV30
clone size: -
J gene: TRBJ1-1
D gene: -
CDR3 protein: CAWSVQAGPQAF
CDR3 DNA: TGTGCCTGGAGTGTACAGGCGGGACCCCAGGCCTTT

V gene: TRBV14
clone size: -
J gene: TRBJ1-1
D gene: -
CDR3 protein: CASSQAQGAEAFF
CDR3 DNA: TGTGCCAGCAGCCAAGCACAGGGAGCTGAAGCTTTCTTT

V gene: TRBV11-1
clone size: -
J gene: TRBJ1-1
D gene: -
CDR3 protein: CASSLEGRHMNTEAFF
CDR3 DNA: TGTGCCAGCAGCTTGGAGGGACGGCACATGAACACTGAAGCTTTCTTT

V gene: TRBV9
clone size: -
J gene: TRBJ1-4
D gene: TRBD1
CDR3 protein: CASSDAGTGIEKLFF
CDR3 DNA: TGTGCCAGCAGCGACGCCGGGACAGGGATAGAAAAACTGTTTTTT

V gene: TRBV29-1
clone size: -
J gene: TRBJ1-4
D gene: -
CDR3 protein: CSVEGYGGNEKLFF
CDR3 DNA: TGCAGCGTTGAGGGCTACGGGGGGAATGAAAAACTGTTTTTT

V gene: TRBV9
clone size: -
J gene: TRBJ1-2
D gene: TRBD1
CDR3 protein: CASSVGTGRYGYTF
CDR3 DNA: TGTGCCAGCAGCGTAGGGACAGGGCGGTATGGCTACACCTTC

V gene: TRBV6-1
clone size: -
J gene: TRBJ1-1
D gene: -
CDR3 protein: CASSETADRTEAFF
CDR3 DNA: TGTGCCAGCAGTGAAACTGCGGATAGGACTGAAGCTTTCTTT

V gene: TRBV10-3
clone size: -
J gene: TRBJ2-5
D gene: -
CDR3 protein: CATADSHQETQYF
CDR3 DNA: TGTGCCACCGCGGACAGCCATCAAGAGACCCAGTACTTC